Shown below are 21 T cell receptor beta chains from a single sample sequenced in a study of T cell repertoires in cytomegalovirus infection. From the reads, TCRdb called clonotypes with MiXCR, one entry per CDR3 protein. The table lists some 400,000 distinct CDR3 sequences, around 32% of them singletons. The material sequenced was PBMCs. The receptors here all came from a human donor in good health (CMV status not recorded). Some clones in this sample may be carry-over from other donors' samples.

Note on this clonotype: A much larger clone lies a single base off, so this may be a read error. This chain uses TRBV7-9 with TRBJ1-1; no clear D. CDR1 SEHNR and CDR2 FQNEAQ come from the germline V gene (reference sequence). V lost 1 base to trimming and J lost 1 base, with 13 bases between them. The CDR3 is 16 amino acids. The CDR3 sequence: CASSLGLHIKNTEAFF. CDR3 nucleotide sequence: TGTGCCAGCAGCTTAGGACTCCACATTAAGAACACTGAAGCTTTCTTT.

This clonotype has only one observation. The chain joins TRBV29-1 to TRBJ2-7, with 13 bases fitting TRBD2. The CDR3 contains 15 residues. Germline assignment: CDR1 SQVTM and CDR2 ANQGSEA. V dropped 3 bases and J dropped 5; count of bases not matched to a gene: 7. CDR3 in amino acids: CSVDRTTSGGHEQYF. The CDR3 coding sequence is TGCAGCGTTGATAGGACGACTAGCGGGGGGCACGAGCAGTACTTC.

The chain employs TRBV5-4 and TRBJ1-1; D not certain. The CDR3 has 14 amino acids. Germline V CDR1 and CDR2: SGHNT, YYREEE (reference sequence). The V and J ends lost 3 bases and 1 base respectively, with 10 bases between them. CDR3 amino acids: CASSSGRENTEAFF. For the CDR3, the DNA is TGTGCCAGCAGCTCCGGACGGGAGAACACTGAAGCTTTCTTT.

The J gene is TRBJ2-5, the V gene TRBV6-6, with TRBD2 as a possible D gene (6 bases). This CDR3 has 17 residues. Germline CDR1 reads MNHNY; CDR2 reads SVGAGI (reference sequence). Trimming left V 2 bases short and J 4 bases short, with 20 bases between. The CDR3 nucleotides read TGTGCCAGCAGTTACCTAGCGATGAGGCAGGATGCAGAGACCCAGTACTTC. Translated, it gives CASSYLAMRQDAETQYF.

This clonotype was recorded at least ten times. The chain employs TRBV12-3 or TRBV12-4 and TRBJ2-1, with 7 bases fitting TRBD2. The CDR3 is 15 amino acids. J lost 4 bases, V lost 3 bases, and 6 bases had no gene match. The CDR3 DNA reads TGTGCCAGCAGTTTTGGTCCTAGCGGTTACAATGAGCAGTTCTTC. Translating gives CASSFGPSGYNEQFF.

This clonotype was detected once. The V and J genes are TRBV5-4 and TRBJ2-7, with 8 positions matching TRBD2. This CDR3 has 16 residues. V gave up 4 bases and J gave up 3 bases; unmatched junction bases: 12. In germline, CDR1 is SGHNT, CDR2 YYREEE (reference sequence). The CDR3 coding sequence is TGTGCCAGCAGCCCGAGTACTAGCGGTATATACTACGAGCAGTACTTC. It translates to CASSPSTSGIYYEQYF.

This clonotype showed up just a few times. The V gene is TRBV20-1, the J gene TRBJ1-3; D not certain. V gave up 3 bases and J gave up 1 base, with 7 bases separating them. The CDR3 sequence is 13 residues long. CDR1 and CDR2 from the germline V gene are DFQATT and SNEGSKA (reference sequence). The CDR3, as DNA: TGCAGTGCTAGGGACTCATCTGGAAACACCATATATTTT. Protein sequence: CSARDSSGNTIYF.

The J gene is TRBJ2-5, the V gene TRBV11-2; D is unresolved. V lost 0 bases, J lost 4 bases, and 9 bases lay in between. Germline CDR1 SGHAT, CDR2 FQNNGV. The CDR3 is made up of 14 amino acids. The chain's CDR3 is CASSLEVGGETQYF. DNA for the CDR3: TGTGCCAGCAGCTTAGAGGTGGGTGGAGAGACCCAGTACTTC. Full variable domain (missing parts from reference TRBV11-2 and TRBJ2-5): EAGVAQSPRYKIIEKRQSVAFWCNPISGHATLYWYQQILGQGPKLLIQFQNNGVVDDSQLPKDRFSAERLKGVDSTLKIQPAKLEDSAVYLCASSLEVGGETQYFGPGTRLLVL.

This clonotype was seen at least ten times. V is TRBV4-1 and J is TRBJ2-7; TRBD2 might be the D (7 bases). The CDR3 is 14 residues long. The V gene lost 1 base and the J gene lost 6 bases, with 13 bases spanning the gap. Germline-derived CDR1 and CDR2 are MGHRA and YSYEKL. Written as DNA, the CDR3 is TGCGCCAGCAGCCAAGGTGGGGGGGCCGCCGAGCAGTACTTC. Its translation is CASSQGGGAAEQYF.

The rearrangement links TRBV4-3 to TRBJ2-1; D is undetermined. This CDR3 is 15 amino acids long. Trimming pared 2 bases from V and 0 bases from J, leaving 8 bases between. The germline V gene encodes CDR1 LGHNA and CDR2 YSLEER. The CDR3 sequence is CASSQSPSSYNEQFF. The DNA of the CDR3 is TGCGCCAGCAGCCAATCCCCGTCCTCCTACAATGAGCAGTTCTTC.

The sample holds one count of this clonotype. V gene TRBV19 combines with J gene TRBJ1-2; D is ambiguous. Per the germline V gene, CDR1 is LNHDA and CDR2 is SQIVND (reference sequence). The CDR3 is made up of 11 amino acids. V shed 5 bases and J shed 7 bases, with 8 bases lying between them. The CDR3 sequence is CASSVDCGYTF. CDR3 nucleotide sequence: TGTGCCAGTAGTGTTGACTGTGGCTACACCTTC.

Of note for this clonotype: This may arise from a read error, as a much more abundant clone is one base away. J is TRBJ2-5 and V is TRBV28; D gene uncertain. Germline values: CDR1 MDHEN, CDR2 SYDVKM. The CDR3 covers 13 residues. The CDR3 here is CSSSPPGTATQYF. The CDR3 bases are TGTTCCAGCAGTCCGCCGGGTACGGCGACCCAGTACTTC.

On this clonotype: One junction end does not reproduce the germline sequence, and a read error may be involved. CDR3 protein: CAISLLGGGYEQLF. CDR3 coding DNA: TGTGCCATCAGCTTACTCGGGGGGGGGTATGAGCAGTTATTC. The rearrangement joins TRBV7-6 to TRBJ2-1; 8 bases fit TRBD2. The CDR3 totals 14 residues. CDR1 SGHVS and CDR2 FNYEAQ come from the germline V gene.

This clonotype was observed a few times. CDR3 protein: CASSPRARELLSGYTF. The CDR3 nucleotides read TGTGCCAGCAGCCCCCGAGCCAGGGAACTCCTATCTGGCTACACCTTC. The V gene is TRBV4-2, the J gene TRBJ1-2; D perhaps matches TRBD1 (5 bases). Germline V lookup: CDR1 LGHNA, CDR2 YNFKEQ. V lost 4 bases and J lost 7, with 22 bases in between. The CDR3 covers 16 residues.

The sample holds a few counts of this clonotype. The genes are TRBV19 and TRBJ1-2; unclear D gene. Germline V gene lookup returns CDR1 LNHDA and CDR2 SQIVND (reference sequence). The CDR3 is 13 residues long. The V gene lost 10 bases and the J gene lost 8 bases, with 20 bases spanning the gap. Here the CDR3 DNA reads TGTGCCACGAGGAGGGTTCCCCTCTCAGGCTACACCTTC. Encoded protein: CATRRVPLSGYTF.

The chain couples TRBV6-1 to TRBJ2-7; TRBD1 is a possible D gene (6 bases). The CDR3 loop spans 16 amino acids. The V gene's germline CDR1 is MNHNS and CDR2 SASEGT. V shed 0 bases and J shed 6 bases, with 18 bases lying between them. The CDR3 DNA follows: TGTGCCAGCAGTGAAGCTCGGTTCGAGGACAGATCCGAGCAGTACTTC. Its translation is CASSEARFEDRSEQYF.

J is TRBJ2-1 and V is TRBV12-3 or TRBV12-4; TRBD1 agrees at 7 bases. J was trimmed by 7 bases and V by 8 bases; bases with no gene match: 14. The CDR3 has 15 amino acids. CDR3 sequence reads: CASPPPGQWRNEQFF. The CDR3 region has the DNA TGTGCCAGCCCTCCGCCGGGACAGTGGAGAAATGAGCAGTTCTTC.

The chain has TRBV12-3 or TRBV12-4 and TRBJ1-2, with D unresolved. Trimming removed 6 bases at V and 10 bases at J, with 21 bases between. The CDR3 covers 14 residues. The CDR3 protein is CASRMNGLPPDYTF. The CDR3 DNA reads as TGTGCCAGCAGGATGAACGGGCTCCCCCCTGACTACACCTTC.

The chain has TRBV12-3 or TRBV12-4 and TRBJ2-1; the D is unclear. The CDR3 is 11 amino acids. V lost 6 bases and J lost 13, with 13 bases in between. CDR3 sequence (DNA): TGTGCCAGCAGCCTATGGAGCGATCAGTTCTTC. Translating it yields CASSLWSDQFF.

This clonotype was counted a few times. This rearrangement joins TRBV9 to TRBJ1-4; D is ambiguous. Trimming shortened V by 0 bases and J by 8 bases, and 14 bases separated the two germline ends. This CDR3 is built from 15 residues. Germline loops: CDR1 SGDLS, CDR2 YYNGEE. CDR3 DNA: TGTGCCAGCAGCGTAGGAAACAGCCCGGGGGAAAAACTGTTTTTT. It yields the protein CASSVGNSPGEKLFF.

This clonotype has just a few counts. The chain joins TRBV2 to TRBJ1-4, with D uncertain. V lost 6 bases and J lost 2, with 10 bases in between. The CDR3 sequence is 14 residues long. Germline CDR1 reads SNHLY; CDR2 reads FYNNEI. The CDR3 region is CASSADPTNEKLFF. CDR3 nucleotide sequence: TGTGCCAGCAGCGCTGACCCGACTAATGAAAAACTGTTTTTT.